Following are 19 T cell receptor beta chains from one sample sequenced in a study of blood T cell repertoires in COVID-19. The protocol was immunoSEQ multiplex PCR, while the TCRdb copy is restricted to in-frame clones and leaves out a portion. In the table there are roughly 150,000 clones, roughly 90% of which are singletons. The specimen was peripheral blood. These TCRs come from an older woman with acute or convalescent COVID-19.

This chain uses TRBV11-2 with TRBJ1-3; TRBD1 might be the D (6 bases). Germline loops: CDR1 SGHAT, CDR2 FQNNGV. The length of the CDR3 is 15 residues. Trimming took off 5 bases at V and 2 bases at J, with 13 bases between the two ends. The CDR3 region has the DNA TGTGCCAGCAGCCGGGACATACCCCCTGGAAACACCATATATTTT. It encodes CASSRDIPPGNTIYF.

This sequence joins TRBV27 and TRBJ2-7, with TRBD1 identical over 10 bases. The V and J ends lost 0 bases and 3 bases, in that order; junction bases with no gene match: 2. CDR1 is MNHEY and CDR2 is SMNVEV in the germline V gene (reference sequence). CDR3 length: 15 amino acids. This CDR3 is CASSLSGQGNYEQYF. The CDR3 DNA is TGTGCCAGCAGTTTATCGGGACAGGGGAACTACGAGCAGTACTTC.

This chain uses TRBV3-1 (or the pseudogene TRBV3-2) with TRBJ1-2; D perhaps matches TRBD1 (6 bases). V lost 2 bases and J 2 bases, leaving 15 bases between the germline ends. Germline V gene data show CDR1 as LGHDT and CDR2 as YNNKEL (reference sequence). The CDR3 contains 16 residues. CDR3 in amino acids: CASSQLAGRGNYGYTF. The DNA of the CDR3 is TGTGCCAGCAGCCAACTTGCAGGGAGGGGGAACTATGGCTACACCTTC.

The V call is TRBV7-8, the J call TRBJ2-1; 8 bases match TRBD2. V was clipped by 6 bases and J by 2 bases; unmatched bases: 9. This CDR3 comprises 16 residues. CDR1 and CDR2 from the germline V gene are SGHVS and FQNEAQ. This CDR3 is CASSYYPGLAYNEQFF. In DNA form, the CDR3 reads TGTGCCAGCAGTTATTATCCGGGACTAGCCTACAATGAGCAGTTCTTC.

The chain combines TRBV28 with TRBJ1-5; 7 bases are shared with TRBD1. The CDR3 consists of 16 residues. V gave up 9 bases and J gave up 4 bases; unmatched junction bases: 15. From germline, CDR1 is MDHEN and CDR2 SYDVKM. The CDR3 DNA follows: TGTGCCAGTACCTTCCTGTCGGGACAGTATAATCAGCCCCAGCATTTT. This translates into CASTFLSGQYNQPQHF.

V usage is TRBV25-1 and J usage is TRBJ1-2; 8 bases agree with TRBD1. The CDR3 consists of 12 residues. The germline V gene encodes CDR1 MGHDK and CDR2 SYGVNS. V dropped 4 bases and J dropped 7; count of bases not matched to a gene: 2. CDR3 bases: TGTGCCAGCAGTGGGACAGGGCCTGGCTACACCTTC. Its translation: CASSGTGPGYTF.

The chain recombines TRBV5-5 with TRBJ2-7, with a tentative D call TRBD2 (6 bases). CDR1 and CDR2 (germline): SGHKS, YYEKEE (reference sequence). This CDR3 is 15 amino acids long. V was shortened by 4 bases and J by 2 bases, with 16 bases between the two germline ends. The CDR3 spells CASSLSGRDAYEQYF. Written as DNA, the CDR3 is TGTGCCAGCAGCCTCTCCGGGAGAGACGCCTACGAGCAGTACTTC.

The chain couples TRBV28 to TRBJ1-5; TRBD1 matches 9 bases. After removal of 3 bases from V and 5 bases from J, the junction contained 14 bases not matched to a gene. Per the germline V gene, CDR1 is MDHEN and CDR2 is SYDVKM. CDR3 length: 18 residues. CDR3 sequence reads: CASSLIGTGLFSDQPQHF. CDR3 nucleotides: TGTGCCAGCAGTTTGATCGGGACAGGGCTTTTTTCCGATCAGCCCCAGCATTTT.

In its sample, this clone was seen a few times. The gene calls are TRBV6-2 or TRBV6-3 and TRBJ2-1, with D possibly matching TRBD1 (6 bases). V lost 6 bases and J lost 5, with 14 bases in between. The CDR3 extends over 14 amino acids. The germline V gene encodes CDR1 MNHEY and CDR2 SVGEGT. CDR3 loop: CASSPGTLNNEQFF. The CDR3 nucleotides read TGTGCCAGCAGCCCCGGGACACTAAACAATGAGCAGTTCTTC.

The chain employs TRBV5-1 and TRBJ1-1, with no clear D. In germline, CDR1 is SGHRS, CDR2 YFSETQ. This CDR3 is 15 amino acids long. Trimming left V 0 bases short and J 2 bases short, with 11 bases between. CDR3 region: CASSLDPGGNTEAFF. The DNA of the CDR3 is TGCGCCAGCAGCTTGGATCCGGGAGGAAACACTGAAGCTTTCTTT.

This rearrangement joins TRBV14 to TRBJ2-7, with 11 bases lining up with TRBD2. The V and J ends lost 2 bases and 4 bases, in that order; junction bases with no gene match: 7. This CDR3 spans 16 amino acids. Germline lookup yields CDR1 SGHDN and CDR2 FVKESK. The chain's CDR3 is CASSQLLLAGVYEQYF. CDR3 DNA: TGTGCCAGCAGCCAACTACTACTAGCGGGAGTTTACGAGCAGTACTTC.

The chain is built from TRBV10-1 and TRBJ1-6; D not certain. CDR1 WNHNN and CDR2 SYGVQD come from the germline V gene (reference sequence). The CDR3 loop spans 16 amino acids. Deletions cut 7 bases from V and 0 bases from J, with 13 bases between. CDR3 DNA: TGCGCCAGCAAAAACGACGGGAGCTCCTATAATTCACCCCTCCACTTT. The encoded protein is CASKNDGSSYNSPLHF.

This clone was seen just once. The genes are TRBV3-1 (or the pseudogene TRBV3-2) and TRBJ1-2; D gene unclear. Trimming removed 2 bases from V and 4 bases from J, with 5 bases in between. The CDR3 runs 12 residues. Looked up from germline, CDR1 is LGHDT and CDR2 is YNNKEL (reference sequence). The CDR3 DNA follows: TGTGCCAGCAGCCAAACTCCCTATGGCTACACCTTC. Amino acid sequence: CASSQTPYGYTF.

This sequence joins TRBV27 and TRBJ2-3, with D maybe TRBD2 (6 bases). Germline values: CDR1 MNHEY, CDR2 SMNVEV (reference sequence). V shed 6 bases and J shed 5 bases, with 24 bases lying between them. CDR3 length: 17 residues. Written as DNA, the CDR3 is TGTGCCAGCAGAAACCACTGGGACTCCATAATAGAAGATACGCAGTATTTT. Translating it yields CASRNHWDSIIEDTQYF.

CDR3 protein: CASSPTANNEQFF. For the CDR3, the DNA is TGTGCCAGCTCACCCACCGCGAATAATGAGCAGTTCTTC. The chain carries TRBV18 and TRBJ2-1, with no clear D. There are 13 residues in the CDR3. Trimming removed 3 bases at V and 7 bases at J, with 10 bases between. The V gene's germline CDR1 is KGHSH and CDR2 LQKENI.

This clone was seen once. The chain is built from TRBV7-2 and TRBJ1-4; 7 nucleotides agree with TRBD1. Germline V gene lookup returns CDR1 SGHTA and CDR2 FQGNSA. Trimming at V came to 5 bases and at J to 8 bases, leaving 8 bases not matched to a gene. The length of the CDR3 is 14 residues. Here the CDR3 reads CASSATGIGEKLFF. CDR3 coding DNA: TGTGCCAGCAGCGCGACAGGGATTGGCGAAAAACTGTTTTTT.

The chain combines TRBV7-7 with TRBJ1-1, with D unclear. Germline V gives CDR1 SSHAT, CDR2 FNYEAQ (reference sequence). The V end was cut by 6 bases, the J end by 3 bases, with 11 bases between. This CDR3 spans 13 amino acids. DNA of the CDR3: TGTGCCAGCAGTCGAACTCGGGACACTGAAGCTTTCTTT. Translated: CASSRTRDTEAFF.

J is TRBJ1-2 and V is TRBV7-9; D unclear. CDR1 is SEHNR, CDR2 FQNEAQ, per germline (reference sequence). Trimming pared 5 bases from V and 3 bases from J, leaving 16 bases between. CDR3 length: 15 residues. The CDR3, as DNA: TGTGCCAGCAGCCCCATTAATGCGGTGGACTATGGCTACACCTTC. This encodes CASSPINAVDYGYTF.

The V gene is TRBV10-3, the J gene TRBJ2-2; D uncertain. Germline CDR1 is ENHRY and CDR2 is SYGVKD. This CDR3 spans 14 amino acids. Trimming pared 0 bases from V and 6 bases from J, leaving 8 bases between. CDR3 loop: CAISESTPAGELFF. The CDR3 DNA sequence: TGTGCCATCAGTGAGTCGACTCCCGCCGGGGAGCTGTTTTTT.